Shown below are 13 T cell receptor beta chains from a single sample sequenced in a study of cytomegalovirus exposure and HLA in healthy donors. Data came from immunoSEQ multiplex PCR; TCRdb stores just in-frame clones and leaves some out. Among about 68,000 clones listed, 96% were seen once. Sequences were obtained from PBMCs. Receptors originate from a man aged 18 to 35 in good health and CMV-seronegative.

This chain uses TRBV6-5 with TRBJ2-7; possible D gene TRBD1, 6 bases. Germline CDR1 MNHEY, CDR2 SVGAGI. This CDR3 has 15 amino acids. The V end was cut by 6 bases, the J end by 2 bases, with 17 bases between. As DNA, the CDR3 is TGTGCCAGCAGCCCGACCGGGACAAATGCCTACGAGCAGTACTTC. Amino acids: CASSPTGTNAYEQYF.

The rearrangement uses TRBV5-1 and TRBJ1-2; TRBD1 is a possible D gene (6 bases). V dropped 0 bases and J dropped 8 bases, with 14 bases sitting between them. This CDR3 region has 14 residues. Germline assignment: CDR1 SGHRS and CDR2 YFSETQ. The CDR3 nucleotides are TGCGCCAGCAGCTTGGATCAGGGGAAGGAGGGCTACACCTTC. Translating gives CASSLDQGKEGYTF. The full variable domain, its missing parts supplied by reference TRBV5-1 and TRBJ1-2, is KAGVTQTPRYLIKTRGQQVTLSCSPISGHRSVSWYQQTPGQGLQFLFEYFSETQRNKGNFPGRFSGRQFSNSRSEMNVSTLELGDSALYLCASSLDQGKEGYTFGSGTRLTVV.

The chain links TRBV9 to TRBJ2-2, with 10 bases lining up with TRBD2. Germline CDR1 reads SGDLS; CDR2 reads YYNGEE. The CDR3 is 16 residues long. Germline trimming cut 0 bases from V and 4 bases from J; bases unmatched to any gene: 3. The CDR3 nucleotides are TGTGCCAGCAGCGTAGGGACTAGCGGAGCCACCGGGGAGCTGTTTTTT. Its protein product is CASSVGTSGATGELFF. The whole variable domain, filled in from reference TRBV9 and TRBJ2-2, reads DSGVTQTPKHLITATGQRVTLRCSPRSGDLSVYWYQQSLDQGLQFLIQYYNGEERAKGNILERFSAQQFPDLHSELNLSSLELGDSALYFCASSVGTSGATGELFFGEGSRLTVL.

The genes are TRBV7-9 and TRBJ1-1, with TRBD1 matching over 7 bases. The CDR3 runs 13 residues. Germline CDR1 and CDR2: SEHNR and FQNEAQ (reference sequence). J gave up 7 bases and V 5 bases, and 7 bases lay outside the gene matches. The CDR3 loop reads CASSAPGQSEAFF. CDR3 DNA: TGTGCCAGCAGCGCACCGGGACAGAGTGAAGCTTTCTTT.

Here the CDR3 reads CAISNREDTEAFF. The CDR3 DNA reads TGTGCCATCAGCAACAGGGAAGACACTGAAGCTTTCTTT. V and J are TRBV10-3 and TRBJ1-1; a possible D gene is TRBD1 (6 bases). V dropped 6 bases and J dropped 3 bases, with 11 bases sitting between them. Germline CDR1 reads ENHRY; CDR2 reads SYGVKD. The CDR3 is 13 amino acids.

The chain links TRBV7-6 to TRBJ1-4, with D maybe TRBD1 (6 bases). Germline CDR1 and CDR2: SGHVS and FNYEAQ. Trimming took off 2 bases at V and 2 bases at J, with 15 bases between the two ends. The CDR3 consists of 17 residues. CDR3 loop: CASSLRTERSTNEKLFF. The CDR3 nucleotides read TGTGCCAGCAGCTTAAGGACAGAAAGATCTACTAATGAAAAACTGTTTTTT.

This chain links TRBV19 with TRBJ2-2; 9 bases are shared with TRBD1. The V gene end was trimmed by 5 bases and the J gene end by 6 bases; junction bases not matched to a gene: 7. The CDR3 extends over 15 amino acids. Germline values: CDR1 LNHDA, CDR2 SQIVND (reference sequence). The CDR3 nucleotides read TGTGCCAGTAGTTCCGACAGGGGGGTTCCCGGGGAGCTGTTTTTT. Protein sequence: CASSSDRGVPGELFF.

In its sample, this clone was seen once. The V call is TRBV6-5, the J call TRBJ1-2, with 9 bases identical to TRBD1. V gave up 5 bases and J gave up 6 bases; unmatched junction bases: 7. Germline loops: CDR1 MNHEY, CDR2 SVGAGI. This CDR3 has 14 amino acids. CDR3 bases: TGTGCCAGCAGTGATCGGGACAGGGAGAATGGCTACACCTTC. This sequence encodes CASSDRDRENGYTF.

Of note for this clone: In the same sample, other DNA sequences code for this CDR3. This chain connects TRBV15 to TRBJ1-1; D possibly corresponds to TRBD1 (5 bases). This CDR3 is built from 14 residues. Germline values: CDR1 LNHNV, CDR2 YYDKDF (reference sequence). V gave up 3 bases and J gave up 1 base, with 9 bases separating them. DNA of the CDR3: TGTGCCACCAGCAGTGGGACTCAGAACACTGAAGCTTTCTTT. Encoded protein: CATSSGTQNTEAFF.

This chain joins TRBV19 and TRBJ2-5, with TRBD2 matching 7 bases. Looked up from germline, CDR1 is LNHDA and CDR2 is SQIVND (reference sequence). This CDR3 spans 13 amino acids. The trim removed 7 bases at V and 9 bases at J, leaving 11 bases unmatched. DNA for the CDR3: TGTGCCAGTAAATTTGCGGGAGAATCCCCCCAGTACTTC. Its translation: CASKFAGESPQYF.

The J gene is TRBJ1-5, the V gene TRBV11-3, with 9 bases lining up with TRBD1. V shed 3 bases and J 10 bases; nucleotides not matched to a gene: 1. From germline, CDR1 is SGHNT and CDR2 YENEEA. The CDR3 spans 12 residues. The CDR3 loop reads CASSLDRGPQHF. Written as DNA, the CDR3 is TGTGCCAGCAGCTTGGACAGGGGACCCCAGCATTTT.

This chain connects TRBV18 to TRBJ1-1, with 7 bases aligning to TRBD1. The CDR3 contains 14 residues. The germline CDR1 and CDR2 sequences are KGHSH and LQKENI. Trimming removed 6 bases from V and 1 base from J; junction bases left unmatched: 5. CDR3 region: CASSLTGTNTEAFF. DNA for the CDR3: TGTGCCAGCTCCCTGACAGGGACGAACACTGAAGCTTTCTTT.

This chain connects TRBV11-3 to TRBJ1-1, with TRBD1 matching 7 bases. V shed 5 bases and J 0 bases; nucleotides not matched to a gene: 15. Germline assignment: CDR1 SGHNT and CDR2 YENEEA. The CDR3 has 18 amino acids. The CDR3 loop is CASSPKDRTDFMNTEAFF. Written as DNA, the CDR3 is TGTGCCAGCAGCCCCAAGGACAGGACTGACTTTATGAACACTGAAGCTTTCTTT.